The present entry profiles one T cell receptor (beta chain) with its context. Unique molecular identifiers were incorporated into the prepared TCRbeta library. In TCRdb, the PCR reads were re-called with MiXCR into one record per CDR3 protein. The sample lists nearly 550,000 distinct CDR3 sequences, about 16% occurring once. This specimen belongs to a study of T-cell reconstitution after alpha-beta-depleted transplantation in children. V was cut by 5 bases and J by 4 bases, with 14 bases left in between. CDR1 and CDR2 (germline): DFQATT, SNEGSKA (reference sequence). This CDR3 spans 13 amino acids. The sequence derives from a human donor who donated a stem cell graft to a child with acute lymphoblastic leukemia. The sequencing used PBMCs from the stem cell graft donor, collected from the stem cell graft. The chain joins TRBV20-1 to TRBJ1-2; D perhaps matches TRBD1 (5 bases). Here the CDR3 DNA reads TGCAGTGCTTGGGACTCGTCCGGCTATGGCTACACCTTC. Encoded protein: CSAWDSSGYGYTF.